This T cell receptor (beta chain) derives from a study of long-term antiretroviral therapy in people with HIV. Looking at the study overall: The 2015 recommendation for immediate ART came about a decade after the earliest samples.

A v3.0 immunoSEQ assay was performed at survey level. TCRdb's copy holds only in-frame clones and misses some; the assay was immunoSEQ multiplex PCR. The profile shows tens of thousands of clones, less than 85% of them singletons. Worth noting for this clone: Its antigen remains unknown.

Study-level points and caveats: In samples taken after ART, diversity increased but remained below transplant donor control levels. Clones that had undergone expansion before ART dominated the repertoire at all time points.

Germline CDR1 KGHSH, CDR2 LQKENI. V was pared by 4 bases and J by 1 base, with 1 base of the junction left unmatched. This CDR3 spans 15 amino acids. This receptor was obtained from a man in his forties with HIV. The specimen was unsorted PBMCs, collected 0.5 years before starting antiretroviral therapy. V and J are TRBV18 and TRBJ2-2; TRBD1 aligns across 9 bases. Here the CDR3 reads CASSLDRGNTGELFF. The CDR3 DNA reads as TGTGCCAGCTCACTGGACAGGGGGAACACCGGGGAGCTGTTTTTT.